This TCR delta chain was identified in a study of gamma-delta T cells after stem cell transplantation. On this clone itself: With only one base between it and a far larger clone, this is likely a read error.

The CDR3 has 18 amino acids. TCRdb re-identified clones in the RT-PCR reads via CATT. The profile shows roughly 250 delta-chain clones, approximately 50% of them singletons. Specimen: gamma-delta T cells. The V gene was left uncalled, and the J gene is TRDJ1; the D segment call TRDD3 is taken from the table without a DNA check. The clonotype originates from a human donor. It is not recorded whose cells these are; they may come from a transplant donor. The CDR3 loop reads CACDALLGDTRGTAKLIF. In nucleotides, the CDR3 is TGTGCCTGTGACGCCCTACTGGGGGATACGCGAGGGACCGCTAAACTCATCTTT.